This section outlines one T cell receptor beta chain sequence together with its context. There are many counts of this clonotype. It lacks a known antigen. No qualities accompany the bases; no much larger clone lies one base away. A case-control design nested within a healthcare worker cohort in London, UK, was used, with weekly nasopharyngeal swab PCR tests and blood sampling performed. Healthcare workers were recruited between 23 and 31 March 2020, during the week of the UK lockdown, and were followed weekly for up to about 15 weeks. The data derive from a study of early T cells in non-severe SARS-CoV-2 infection (TCRdb year 2021). Regarding the complete study: TCR sequencing used bulk RNA from unsorted whole blood, so alpha and beta chains could not be paired. Broad study findings and their caveats: Matching against VDJdb was skewed toward anti-spike CD8 responses, likely underestimated virus-specific expansions, and missed private and CD4 specificities.

To prepare the library, 5' RACE was applied. Sequencing was performed on a NextSeq 500. Unique molecular identifiers were attached to individual cDNA molecules in the TCR library protocol so that sequencing error and PCR bias could be corrected. Both TCR alpha and beta chains were sequenced, and tight co-correlation was observed between alpha and beta sequence abundances in each sample. As for the authors' bioinformatics: Decombinator V4 was used to perform V gene, J gene and CDR3 annotation of TCR sequences. Expanded TCRs were defined as changing significantly between any two time points under a Poisson model with p below 0.0001. TCR abundances were normalised to the total number of TCRs sequenced per sample and expressed as counts per million. TRAV1-2 paired with TRAJ12, TRAJ20 or TRAJ33 defined MAIT TCRs, while TRAV10 paired with TRAJ18 defined iNKT TCRs. VDJdb, accessed 1 November 2021, was searched for CMV, EBV and SARS-CoV-2 annotated TCRs, excluding TCRs annotated for multiple antigens. TCRdb trimmed public reads at Q25 via fastp, called clones via MiXCR and kept in-frame beta chains. Every entry covers one CDR3 protein and lists the most common genes and DNA from its rows. These V and J calls originate from TCRdb's pipeline instead of the authors' own analysis. The sample table records approximately 32,000 distinct CDR3 sequences; around 4.3% of these occur just once. The ten largest clones capture 5.5% to 6% of the sample.

Including the terminal cysteine and phenylalanine, the CDR3 comprises 16 residues. Here the CDR3 DNA is all that survives: 48 bases in frame from base 1. V and J are truncated by 2 bases and 0 bases respectively, leaving an intervening sequence of 13 bases. Per the germline V gene, SGHTA is the CDR1 and FQGNSA is the CDR2. Sequencing was done on a sample of whole blood. The TCR originated in an adult who was a healthcare worker with PCR-confirmed SARS-CoV-2 infection or an uninfected control (not recorded which). The rearrangement combines TRBV7-2 with TRBJ1-2; TRBD1 is a possible D gene, resting on 6 matching bases. The CDR3 region: CASSLTRGRPNYGYTF. The nucleotide sequence reads as follows: TGTGCCAGCAGCTTAACCAGGGGACGGCCTAACTATGGCTACACCTTC.